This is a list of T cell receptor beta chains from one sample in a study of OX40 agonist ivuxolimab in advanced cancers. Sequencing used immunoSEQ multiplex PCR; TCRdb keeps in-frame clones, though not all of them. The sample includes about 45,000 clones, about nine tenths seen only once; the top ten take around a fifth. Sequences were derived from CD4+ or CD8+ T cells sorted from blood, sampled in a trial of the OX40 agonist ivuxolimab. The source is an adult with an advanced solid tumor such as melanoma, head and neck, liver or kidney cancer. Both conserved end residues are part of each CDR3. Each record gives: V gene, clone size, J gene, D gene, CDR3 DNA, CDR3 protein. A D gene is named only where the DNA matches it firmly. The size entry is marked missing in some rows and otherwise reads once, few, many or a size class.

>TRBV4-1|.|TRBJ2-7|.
TGCGCCAGCAGCCAACTTAATAACCCCCTCTACGAGCAGTACTTC
CASSQLNNPLYEQYF
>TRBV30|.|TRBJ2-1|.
TGTGCCTGGTCCGGGATCAGCTCCTACAATGAGCAGTTCTTC
CAWSGISSYNEQFF
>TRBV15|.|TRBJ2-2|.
TGTGCCACCAGCAGCGGTGGGACCGGGACCCCCTGGACCGGGGAGCTGTTTTTT
CATSSGGTGTPWTGELFF
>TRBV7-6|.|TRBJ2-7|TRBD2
TGTGCCAGCCTTCCCCTAGCGGGGGGAACGGAGCAGTACTTC
CASLPLAGGTEQYF
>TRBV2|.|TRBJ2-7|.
TGTGCCAGCAGTGAGGACATTACCTACGAGCAGTACTTC
CASSEDITYEQYF
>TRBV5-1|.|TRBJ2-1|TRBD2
TGCGCCAGCAGCTCCGGACTAGCGGGGGCCTACAATGAGCAGTTCTTC
CASSSGLAGAYNEQFF
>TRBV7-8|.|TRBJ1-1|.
TGTGCCAGCAGCTTAGTGGAGGGGCCAGGCACTGAAGCTTTCTTT
CASSLVEGPGTEAFF
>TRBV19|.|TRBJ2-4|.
TGTGCCAGTAGCAAGGACAGTTCAGCCAAAAACATTCAGTACTTC
CASSKDSSAKNIQYF
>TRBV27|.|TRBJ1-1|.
TGTGCCAGCAGTGTTGGTTGGGGTGTGAACACTGAAGCTTTCTTT
CASSVGWGVNTEAFF
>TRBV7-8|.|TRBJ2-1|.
TGTGCCAGCAGCTTAGTTGGGTACAATGAGCAGTTCTTC
CASSLVGYNEQFF
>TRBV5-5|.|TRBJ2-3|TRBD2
TGTGCCAGCAGCCGGGGGGTGACTAGCCTCTTAGAAGGGGATACGCAGTATTTT
CASSRGVTSLLEGDTQYF
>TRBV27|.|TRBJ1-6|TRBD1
TGTGCCAGCAGTTTAGGGACAGTGGGGAATTCACCCCTCCACTTT
CASSLGTVGNSPLHF
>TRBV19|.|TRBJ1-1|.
TGTGCCAGTAGTCAGACAGTGAACACTGAAGCTTTCTTT
CASSQTVNTEAFF
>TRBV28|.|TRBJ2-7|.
TGTGCCAGCAGTTTAGGTTACGAGCAGTACTTC
CASSLGYEQYF
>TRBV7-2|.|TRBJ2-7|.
TGTGCCAGCAGCTCCCGGGACTCCTACGAGCAGTACTTC
CASSSRDSYEQYF
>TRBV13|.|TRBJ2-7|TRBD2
TGTGCCAGCAGCTCAGGACTAGCGGGAAAAGGAACCTACGAGCAGTACTTC
CASSSGLAGKGTYEQYF
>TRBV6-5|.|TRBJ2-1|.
TGTGCCAGCAGTCGACTAGTGAACAATGAGCAGTTCTTC
CASSRLVNNEQFF
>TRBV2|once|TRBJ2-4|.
TGTGCCAGCAGTGAGTCGGGGGATTCATGGGCCAAAAACATTCAGTACTTC
CASSESGDSWAKNIQYF
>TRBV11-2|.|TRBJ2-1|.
TGTGCCAGCAGCTCCCCTAGGGACAATGAGCAGTTCTTC
CASSSPRDNEQFF
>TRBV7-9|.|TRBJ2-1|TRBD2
TGTGCCAGCAGCATAGAGCGGGAGGGCTCCTACAATGAGCAGTTCTTC
CASSIEREGSYNEQFF
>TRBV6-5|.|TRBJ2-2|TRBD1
TGTGCCAGCAGCCACAGGGGGGACGGGGAGCTGTTTTTT
CASSHRGDGELFF
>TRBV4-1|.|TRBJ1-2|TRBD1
TGCGCCAGCAGCCAACACAGGGGAAACTATGGCTACACCTTC
CASSQHRGNYGYTF
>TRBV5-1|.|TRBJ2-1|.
TGCGCCAGCAGCTTAGGGGAAGGCCCTCCGGCATACAATGAGCAGTTCTTC
CASSLGEGPPAYNEQFF
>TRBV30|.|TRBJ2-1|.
TGTGCCTGGAGTGTATTCGCCCCGTGGAGGCAGTTCTTC
CAWSVFAPWRQFF
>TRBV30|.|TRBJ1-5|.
TGTGCCTGGAGTGTACTTGGGGCAGGCAATCAGCCCCAGCATTTT
CAWSVLGAGNQPQHF
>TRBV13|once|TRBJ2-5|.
TGTGCCAGCAGCACACTAAGAGAGGAGACCCAGTACTTC
CASSTLREETQYF
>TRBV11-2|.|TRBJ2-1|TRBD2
TGTGCCAGCAGCTCCCCCGGGACTATCTTTCATGAGCAGTTCTTC
CASSSPGTIFHEQFF
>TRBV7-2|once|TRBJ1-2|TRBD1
TGTGCCAGCAGCTTAGCTCGGGACAGGGGGCTCGGTGGCTACACCTTC
CASSLARDRGLGGYTF
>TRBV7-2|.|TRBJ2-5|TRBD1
TGTGCCAGCAGCGGGACAGAGCAAGAGACCCAGTACTTC
CASSGTEQETQYF
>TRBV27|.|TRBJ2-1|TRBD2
TGTGCCAGCAGTCGGACTAGCGCAAAGGGGGAGCAGTTCTTC
CASSRTSAKGEQFF
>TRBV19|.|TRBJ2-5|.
TGTGCCAGTAGTACGACGGAGACCCAGTACTTC
CASSTTETQYF
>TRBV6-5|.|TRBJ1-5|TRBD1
TGTGCCAGCAGTCAGACAGGGCCCGATCAGCCCCAGCATTTT
CASSQTGPDQPQHF
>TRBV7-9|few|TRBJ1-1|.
TGTGCCAGCAGCACGTCCGTTGAAGCTTTCTTT
CASSTSVEAFF
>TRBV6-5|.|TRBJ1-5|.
TGTGCCAGCACCTACGCGGGTCTTGGCGCTCAGCCCCAGCATTTT
CASTYAGLGAQPQHF
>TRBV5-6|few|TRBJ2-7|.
TGTGCCAGCAGCTTGGCCAGTGCGGGGTTAGGCAGGATCTACGAGCAGTACTTC
CASSLASAGLGRIYEQYF
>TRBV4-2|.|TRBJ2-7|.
TGTGCCAGCAGCCAAGGAAGACAAGCTACCTACGAGCAGTACTTC
CASSQGRQATYEQYF
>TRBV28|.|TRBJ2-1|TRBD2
TGTGCCAGCAGTTACCGAGCGGGAGGGCTCCACAATGAGCAGTTCTTC
CASSYRAGGLHNEQFF
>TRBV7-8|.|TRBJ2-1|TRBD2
TGTGCCAGCAGCTTGCAGGGACTAGCAGCTACCTACAATGAGCAGTTCTTC
CASSLQGLAATYNEQFF
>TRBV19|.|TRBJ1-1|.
TGTGCCAGTAGTAGTTGGCACGGGGGGAACACTGAAGCTTTCTTT
CASSSWHGGNTEAFF
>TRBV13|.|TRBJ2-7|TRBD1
TGTGCCAGCAGCCCCGGGACAGGGCGCGAGCAGTACTTC
CASSPGTGREQYF
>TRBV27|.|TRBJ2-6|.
TGTGCCAGCAGTTTAGGTGGAACTGGGGCCAACGTCCTGACTTTC
CASSLGGTGANVLTF
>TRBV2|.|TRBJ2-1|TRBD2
TGTGCCAGCAGTGACGGGCTAGCGGGGTACAATGAGCAGTTCTTC
CASSDGLAGYNEQFF
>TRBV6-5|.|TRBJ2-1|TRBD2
TGTGCCAGCAGTTACAGGACTAGCGGGAACGATGAGCAGTTCTTC
CASSYRTSGNDEQFF
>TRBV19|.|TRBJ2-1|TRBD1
TGTGCCAGTAGGACCGGGACAGGGTTAAATGAGCAGTTCTTC
CASRTGTGLNEQFF
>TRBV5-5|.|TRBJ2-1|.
TGTGCCAGCAGCCGAGAGGGGTACAATGAGCAGTTCTTC
CASSREGYNEQFF
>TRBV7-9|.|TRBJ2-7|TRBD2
TGTGCCAGCAGTTTGGCACTAGCGGGAGTCTCCTACGAGCAGTACTTC
CASSLALAGVSYEQYF
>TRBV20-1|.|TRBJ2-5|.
TGCAGTGCTAGGATCCAAGAGACCCAGTACTTC
CSARIQETQYF
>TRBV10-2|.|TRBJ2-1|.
TGCGCCAGCAGGACGGGAGTCTCCTACAATGAGCAGTTCTTC
CASRTGVSYNEQFF
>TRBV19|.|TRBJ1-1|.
TGTGCCAGTAGTCTCAGCAGGGGGAACACTGAAGCTTTCTTT
CASSLSRGNTEAFF
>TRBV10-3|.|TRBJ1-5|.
TGTGCCATTGCATCCCGGGACACTAGGGAGCCCCAGCATTTT
CAIASRDTREPQHF
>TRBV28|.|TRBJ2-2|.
TGTGCCAGCACCCCCGGGACTCTGAACACCGGGGAGCTGTTTTTT
CASTPGTLNTGELFF
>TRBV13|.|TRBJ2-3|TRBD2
TGTGCCAGCAGCGTGGCGGCTAGCGGGGATTATCCAGATACGCAGTATTTT
CASSVAASGDYPDTQYF
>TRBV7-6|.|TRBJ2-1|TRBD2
TGTGCCAGCAGCCCTGGGACTAGCGGGAGGGCTGCGCAGTTCTTC
CASSPGTSGRAAQFF
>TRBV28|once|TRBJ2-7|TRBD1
TGTGCCAGCAGTTCCCGGAGGGACAGGGATTCCTACGAGCAGTACTTC
CASSSRRDRDSYEQYF
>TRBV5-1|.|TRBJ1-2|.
TGCGCCAGCAGCTTTGTGGGGGAGGGCCTGCCCGGCTACACCTTC
CASSFVGEGLPGYTF